A selection of T cell receptor beta chains follows, all from one sample in a study of siplizumab effects on memory and regulatory T cells. These receptors have no known antigen. Assay used: immunoSEQ multiplex PCR; TCRdb lists only in-frame clones, some missing. The data show roughly 11,000 clones, around half seen once. Input material: CFSE-low (dividing) CD8+ T cells sorted from an allogeneic mixed lymphocyte reaction. Every receptor here comes from a human donor in good health; the cells came from an allogeneic mixed lymphocyte reaction. Some clones in this sample may be carry-over from other donors' samples. Each CDR3 is given with its conserved first and last residue. D genes are given only for firm matches. For some rows the clone size is stated as once, few or many, or as a class when expanded; others skip it.

>-|TRBJ2-2|-|TRBV27
CASSYVTENTGELFF
TGTGCCAGCAGTTATGTGACGGAGAACACCGGGGAGCTGTTTTTT
>-|TRBJ1-3|-|TRBV27
CASIYLWGSGNTIYF
TGTGCCAGCATCTATTTATGGGGGTCTGGAAACACCATATATTTT
>-|TRBJ2-7|few|TRBV19
CASSARPGSGEQYF
TGTGCCAGTAGTGCTCGCCCCGGGTCTGGCGAGCAGTACTTC
>-|TRBJ2-1|few|TRBV10-2
CASSVGYEQFF
TGCGCCAGCAGTGTGGGCTATGAGCAGTTCTTC
>TRBD1|TRBJ2-7|medium-sized|TRBV5-1
CASSSQDRGHYEQYF
TGCGCCAGCAGTTCTCAGGACAGGGGCCACTACGAGCAGTACTTC
>TRBD2|TRBJ2-7|few|TRBV5-1
CASSLPGLAYEQYF
TGCGCCAGCAGCTTGCCCGGACTAGCCTACGAGCAGTACTTC
>-|TRBJ2-5|-|TRBV4-1
CASSPLPGQEPQETQYF
TGCGCCAGCAGCCCTCTTCCGGGACAAGAACCTCAAGAGACCCAGTACTTC
>TRBD1|TRBJ2-7|-|TRBV5-4
CASSPGTGAYEQYF
TGTGCCAGCAGCCCCGGGACAGGAGCCTACGAGCAGTACTTC
>TRBD2|TRBJ2-3|-|TRBV4-1
CASSQEGLAGVGDTQYF
TGCGCCAGCAGCCAAGAGGGACTAGCGGGAGTAGGAGATACGCAGTATTTT
>-|TRBJ1-5|medium-sized|TRBV2
CASSVFPEQPQHF
TGTGCCAGCAGTGTTTTTCCGGAACAGCCCCAGCATTTT
>TRBD2|TRBJ2-1|few|TRBV27
CASSLLVAGGPDNEQFF
TGTGCCAGCAGTTTATTAGTAGCGGGGGGGCCGGACAATGAGCAGTTCTTC
>-|TRBJ1-1|-|TRBV29-1
CSVEADSPGRISGAFF
TGCAGCGTTGAAGCCGACAGTCCGGGGAGAATCAGTGGAGCTTTCTTT
>-|TRBJ2-7|-|TRBV5-1
CASSPPAGAYEQYF
TGCGCCAGCAGCCCGCCGGCGGGTGCCTACGAGCAGTACTTC
>-|TRBJ1-1|-|TRBV27
CASSLFTGYDTEAFF
TGTGCCAGCAGTTTATTTACAGGGTACGACACTGAAGCTTTCTTT
>-|TRBJ2-2|many|TRBV11-2
CASSLAFGQGYTGELFF
TGTGCCAGCAGCTTAGCATTCGGCCAGGGGTATACCGGGGAGCTGTTTTTT
>-|TRBJ2-3|-|TRBV29-1
CSVELAGNTEDTQYF
TGCAGCGTTGAATTAGCAGGAAATACTGAGGATACGCAGTATTTT
>-|TRBJ2-1|few|TRBV7-6
CASSLVRLDEQFF
TGTGCCAGCAGCTTAGTAAGACTCGATGAGCAGTTCTTC
>-|TRBJ2-5|-|TRBV7-9
CASSPWTEREETQYF
TGTGCCAGCAGCCCCTGGACCGAACGGGAAGAGACCCAGTACTTC
>-|TRBJ1-1|few|TRBV6-5
CASRLMDGPSTEAFF
TGTGCCAGCAGACTAATGGACGGTCCTAGCACTGAAGCTTTCTTT
>-|TRBJ1-5|few|TRBV27
CASSLFRGGQPQHF
TGTGCCAGCAGTTTATTTCGGGGTGGACAGCCCCAGCATTTT
>TRBD2|TRBJ2-7|-|TRBV7-7
CASSLGREGYEQYF
TGTGCTAGCAGCTTAGGGAGGGAGGGCTACGAGCAGTACTTC
>-|TRBJ2-1|few|TRBV27
CASSLLGTQGPYNEQFF
TGTGCCAGCAGTTTATTGGGGACCCAAGGCCCCTACAATGAGCAGTTCTTC
>-|TRBJ1-5|-|TRBV4-1
CASSQDRSPNQPQHF
TGCGCCAGCAGCCAAGACAGGAGCCCCAATCAGCCCCAGCATTTT
>TRBD2|TRBJ2-2|-|TRBV2
CASSESIAGHSNTGELFF
TGTGCCAGCAGTGAATCGATAGCGGGACACTCGAACACCGGGGAGCTGTTTTTT
>TRBD2|TRBJ2-1|-|TRBV6-1
CASSPRVAGGGEQFF
TGTGCCAGCAGTCCCCGGGTAGCGGGGGGGGGTGAGCAGTTCTTC
>TRBD1|TRBJ2-7|medium-sized|TRBV7-6
CASSFGTAYEQYF
TGTGCCAGCAGCTTCGGGACAGCCTACGAGCAGTACTTC